The sequence of this TCR beta chain was determined in a study of cytomegalovirus exposure and HLA in healthy donors (dated by TCRdb to between 2016 and 2019). Some background on the complete study: An earlier analysis of some 500 of the donors reported 250 to 300 Gb of sequence data and 120 million or so unique TCR beta sequences from 150 million to 200 million T cells. Both class I and class II loci were covered by HLA typing, at four-digit resolution. Rather than using new phenotypic data, the later analysis identified candidate immune exposures from TCR beta sequences and from how often those sequences occurred across donors. Donor age, sex, ethnicity and CMV serostatus were compiled alongside the repertoire data. The study aimed to test whether cataloging public T cell receptors could reveal signatures of past pathogen exposure. A separate validation cohort of over a hundred different subjects was used in addition to the roughly 670-subject first cohort. Using immunosequencing, the study profiled T cell repertoires from fewer than 850 subjects and related those repertoires to cytomegalovirus serostatus. A later genetic analysis used genome-wide SNP genotypes for about 60% of the roughly 700 donors, treating that subset as a discovery cohort. Every repertoire in the discovery cohort had been generated on one and the same sequencing platform. An early release that covered approximately 600 HLA-typed donors contained 300 to 350 gigabases of sequencing data and tens of millions of unique TCR sequences. A later analysis re-examined previously published TCR beta repertoires from several hundred donors and added high-resolution HLA genotyping to investigate patterns of TCR occurrence. In an earlier analysis of roughly 540 of the donors, high-throughput TCR beta sequencing was used to judge whether each TCR beta V gene segment behaved as functional or pseudogenic. Typing coverage varied by locus: about 620-640 donors for A, B, C, DRB1 and DQB1; under 550 for DQA1; more than 600 for DPA1; around 490 for DPB1. On average, roughly 250,000 unique TCR beta nucleotide sequences were sequenced per donor among 300 to 500 genotyped donors of the cohort, with 15% to 20% of those sequences being non-productive. Several DR-DQ haplotypes were handled as single units for association and clustering because linkage in the cohort was strong. Among the roughly 390 genotyped donors, approximately 81% belonged to the genetic ancestry cluster associated with self-reported Caucasian donors. High-throughput TCR immunosequencing, statistical association of individual TCRs with disease status, and machine learning were combined to predict cytomegalovirus infection status.

General study outcomes and caveats: A further reported finding was that TCR beta sequences accurately predicted the HLA-A and HLA-B alleles for most subjects in the first cohort. A later analysis found that TCR association rates varied across HLA loci, with DRB1 alleles showing the most associated TCRs and HLA-C alleles the fewest. The authors suggested that the approach could potentially be extended to other disease states and immunological phenotypes. Most CMV-associated TCR beta chains appeared to be HLA-restricted in a later analysis, and the HLA associations seemed to be driven largely by CMV exposure. Several of the top co-occurrence clusters appeared to be linked to parvovirus B19, influenza, CMV and Epstein-Barr virus, according to a later analysis. Across donors, most TCR sequences were observed very rarely, whereas some public TCRs were present in many individuals. CMV serostatus was the only immune exposure information available for the cohort. Correlated functional status among segregating V segments might reflect linkage disequilibrium, but an unknown experimental factor could not be ruled out. In the study, some 160 TCR beta chains were listed as associated with cytomegalovirus. Because counts were too low, about 17 rarely observed V segments, including chromosome 9 orphons, were excluded from the earlier analysis of 587 of the donors. Compared with the approximately 720-donor mean, donors in an Asian-associated ancestry cluster had fewer N-insertions in productive TCRs, according to a later genetic analysis. Three of the identified cytomegalovirus-associated TCR beta chains were confirmed in vitro to be specific for cytomegalovirus antigens. An earlier analysis of several hundred of the donors showed that most TCR beta V segments appeared in productive rearrangements either about 90% or about 30% of the time, which broadly matched IMGT annotations. A cluster of highly shared sequence variants was judged likely to be a technical artifact of the sequencing pipeline. Because some donors lacked HLA typing at each locus, the association tests relied only on the typed subset. Only TCR beta chains were sequenced in this cohort, and the absence of alpha or paired-chain data limited detectable features. In a later analysis, HLA-associated TCR beta chains were found to be more clonally expanded and to have lower generation probabilities than equally common non-associated chains. Strong co-occurrence of HLA alleles, especially DR and DQ, made assigning TCR associations to individual alleles difficult. Cytomegalovirus status was reported to be diagnosed by the classifier with high specificity and sensitivity in both the original and validation cohorts. Specific HLA alleles were associated with 15,000 to 20,000 TCR beta sequences at a false discovery rate of 0.05 in a later analysis. In a later genetic analysis, a missense DCLRE1C variant was associated with V-gene and J-gene trimming of TCR beta chains, and the association was replicated in an independent cohort. The presence/absence analyses assumed that sequencing depth was roughly uniform across donors, and that assumption may not be true. Some IMGT-functional V segments, including TRBV6-2 and TRBV6-3, could not be told apart with the 87-base-pair reads, so those segments were excluded.

Turning to this clone: Which antigen it targets is not known. No base-level quality is on record; no much larger clone is a single base apart.

The library came from the immunoSEQ multiplex PCR assay. The multiplex PCR relied on a mix of 60 forward primers for TCR Vbeta segments and 13 reverse primers for TCR Jbeta segments. Amplification of the CDR3 region of rearranged TCR beta genes was performed with a multiplex PCR assay on genomic DNA. Amplified TCR beta libraries were sequenced as 87-base-pair reads on the Illumina HiSeq System. The study's own analysis went as follows. A later analysis counted 75 million to 100 million unique TCR beta chains across the 666 repertoires, and approximately 11 million of these chains were shared by at least two donors. A nearest-neighbor algorithm error-corrected the raw reads and collapsed the reads into unique sequences, merging closely related sequences to remove PCR and sequencing errors. V, D and J gene segments were assigned by aligning CDR3 sequences to IMGT reference sequences. For a sequence to be retained, at least a six-nucleotide match to both a V gene segment and a J gene segment was required. A rearrangement was called productive if the CDR3 had no stop codons and remained in frame with V and J, and every other rearrangement was called non-productive. CDR3 was defined according to IMGT convention as the region running from the second conserved V-encoded cysteine to the conserved J-encoded phenylalanine. Sequences without an unambiguous match to a single V gene segment were excluded from the earlier analysis of a few hundred of the donors. An earlier analysis of roughly 590 of the donors called V segments functional above 56.7% productive rearrangements and segregating when the between-donor standard deviation exceeded 5%. To diagnose cytomegalovirus status from the catalog of TCR beta chain sequences, a statistical classification framework was built. In a later analysis, TCR nucleotide sequences were compared against IMGT/GENE-DB human TR gene sequences so that V and J genes could be assigned. A later analysis assigned CDR3 sequences and most-parsimonious VDJ recombination scenarios with the TCRdist pipeline. In a later analysis, each TCR beta chain was defined by its CDR3 amino acid sequence together with its V-gene family, and reads without a unique V-gene family were excluded. A later analysis removed several hundred highly shared, low-generation-probability nucleotide sequences to deal with suspected cross-contamination and a sequencing artifact. In a later analysis, a clonal expansion index was calculated for each public chain from normalized within-repertoire ranks of inferred template counts. A later analysis computed generation probabilities with a VDJ recombination model fitted to out-of-frame rearrangements, and checked the results against IGoR. A later analysis scored TCR-TCR, TCR-HLA and TCR-CMV co-occurrence with hypergeometric tests, applying a repertoire-size bias correction to TCR pairs. To estimate false discovery rates, a later analysis permuted the HLA or CMV assignments 20 times. In a later analysis, co-occurring TCRs were grouped using DBSCAN, and TCRdist sequence similarity was added for clustering within HLA-allele-positive subsets. Co-occurrence clustering excluded repertoires with fewer than 30,000 or more than 120,000 public chains, plus five with anomalous nucleotide sharing. Imported from immuneACCESS, the table was reduced by TCRdb to in-frame sequences with V and J called. These copies leave out some clones; in studies compared against another copy, an unresolved V gene accounts for under half, and the cause of the remainder is not known. Clonal size and the V and J genes are those of that table, whereas D and trimming came from the DNA. The sample profile shows 130,000 to 150,000 clones; under 90% of them were found once. The ten largest clones take up 4.5% of the sample.

From the cysteine up to the phenylalanine, the CDR3 has a length of 15 residues. Of all the DNA, just the CDR3 is kept, 45 bases in frame from base 1. Between the V and J ends, shortened by 3 bases and 2 bases respectively, the junction contains 11 bases. CDR1 SGDLS and CDR2 YYNGEE are derived from the germline V gene. The cohort was made up of about 670 healthy bone marrow donors. Cohort members were all nominally healthy when sampled, although unrecorded immune exposures were likely present. The donor was CMV seronegative and belonged to the group of under 400 seronegative cohort members. Every donor gave a peripheral blood sample, and the peripheral blood mononuclear cells from that sample were used for TCR beta sequencing. Genomic DNA was extracted from the blood cell samples with the Qiagen DNeasy Blood Extraction Kit.

This sequence originates from a man aged 35 to 55 in good health and CMV-seronegative. The chain employs TRBV9 and TRBJ1-4, with a weak D call of TRBD1 (5 bases match). Sample: PBMCs. The nucleotide sequence is TGTGCCAGCAGCGCCGGCGGGGCCACTAATGAAAAACTGTTTTTT. This yields the protein CASSAGGATNEKLFF.